Listed below are T cell receptor beta chains from one sample, sequenced in a study of T cell responses to AZD1222 COVID-19 vaccine. Measured with immunoSEQ multiplex PCR; TCRdb has only the in-frame clones, and not every one. The sample has 90,000 to 100,000 clones, almost 90% seen once. The sequencing here drew on peripheral blood, taken 28 days after the second AZD1222 dose. These receptors were obtained from an adult who received the AZD1222 COVID-19 vaccine. CDR3s include the opening cysteine and the closing phenylalanine or tryptophan. The D gene is left open where the match is weak. Clone size, where shown, is once, few, many, or a class for clones that have expanded.

.,.,TRBV24-1,TRBJ2-1,TGTGCCACCAGTGGTCGGGACTTCCGCTACAATGAGCAGTTCTTC,CATSGRDFRYNEQFF
.,.,TRBV9,TRBJ2-5,TGTGCCAGCAGCGTGGGGGCAGTCCAAGAGACCCAGTACTTC,CASSVGAVQETQYF
.,.,TRBV27,TRBJ1-2,TGTGCCAGCAGCCCCTTGATCTACGACCCGGGGGCGCAAGGCTACACCTTC,CASSPLIYDPGAQGYTF
.,TRBD1,TRBV5-1,TRBJ1-1,TGCGCCAGCAGCTCGACAGGGGAAAACACTGAAGCTTTCTTT,CASSSTGENTEAFF
.,TRBD1,TRBV4-1,TRBJ1-6,TGCGCCAGCAGCCAACCTAGACAGGGTTCGGCAAATTCACCCCTCCACTTT,CASSQPRQGSANSPLHF
few,TRBD2,TRBV4-1,TRBJ2-7,TGCGCCAGCAGCCACGGAGTAGCGGGAGGGCGTGAGCAGTACTTC,CASSHGVAGGREQYF
.,TRBD2,TRBV10-3,TRBJ2-1,TGTGCCATCAGTGAACGGACTAGCGGGAAGTACAATGAGCAGTTCTTC,CAISERTSGKYNEQFF
.,.,TRBV28,TRBJ1-6,TGTGCTGTGGGGGGGATACAATCCTATAATTCACCCCTCCACTTT,CAVGGIQSYNSPLHF
.,.,TRBV12-5,TRBJ1-2,TGTGCTAGTGGTTCACAGGTGACGTTGGGCTACACCTTC,CASGSQVTLGYTF
.,TRBD1,TRBV10-2,TRBJ1-6,TGCGCCAGCAGCCTCACAGGGGGAAATTCACCCCTCCACTTT,CASSLTGGNSPLHF
.,TRBD2,TRBV10-3,TRBJ2-7,TGTGCCACCTGGACTAGCGTCGCCTCCTACGAGCAGTACTTC,CATWTSVASYEQYF
.,.,TRBV5-4,TRBJ2-2,TGTGCCAGCAGCTTGGTCGGGGCCCCGAACACCGGGGAGCTGTTTTTT,CASSLVGAPNTGELFF
.,.,TRBV11-3,TRBJ2-7,TGTGCCAGCAGCTTAGGGGCAAACTACGAGCAGTACTTC,CASSLGANYEQYF
few,.,TRBV28,TRBJ1-1,TGTGCCAGCAGTTTCAGGCCAGGGAGGATGAACACTGAAGCTTTCTTT,CASSFRPGRMNTEAFF
.,.,TRBV5-1,TRBJ1-6,TGCGCCAGCAGCCAACCGGGACGTCAAGCGAAGAATTCACCCCTCCACTTT,CASSQPGRQAKNSPLHF
.,.,TRBV15,TRBJ1-5,TGTGCCACGGGACGAGGCAATCAGCCCCAGCATTTT,CATGRGNQPQHF
.,.,TRBV6-5,TRBJ2-1,TGTGCCAGCAGAGAGACGGGGTCCAATGAGCAGTTCTTC,CASRETGSNEQFF
.,TRBD1,TRBV7-2,TRBJ1-3,TGTGCCAGCAGCTTACATGCCGGGACAGTGAGGGGAAACACCATATATTTT,CASSLHAGTVRGNTIYF
.,.,TRBV27,TRBJ1-1,TGTGCCAGCAGTCACAGGGCTCTGAACACTGAAGCTTTCTTT,CASSHRALNTEAFF
.,.,TRBV15,TRBJ2-7,TGTGCCACCAGCAGAGATAGGGGGCGGGGACAGCATACCTACGAGCAGTACTTC,CATSRDRGRGQHTYEQYF
.,TRBD1,TRBV28,TRBJ2-1,TGTGCCAGCAGGCAAAACCGGGACAGGGACTACAATGAGCAGTTCTTC,CASRQNRDRDYNEQFF
.,TRBD2,TRBV10-3,TRBJ2-7,TGTGCCTCCTCTGCGGCTAGCGGGAGGGTCGAGCAGTACTTC,CASSAASGRVEQYF
.,.,TRBV9,TRBJ2-7,TGTGCCAGCAGCAGGCTGTCAGGGAGCGTTCCCCACTACGAGCAGTACTTC,CASSRLSGSVPHYEQYF
.,.,TRBV11-2,TRBJ2-2,TGTGCCAGCAGCCACGTGGGGGACGCGAACACCGGGGAGCTGTTTTTT,CASSHVGDANTGELFF
.,.,TRBV3-1/TRBV3-2,TRBJ2-1,TGTGCCAGCAGCCAAGTTAGGGGATGGGGAAGGACCTACAATGAGCAGTTCTTC,CASSQVRGWGRTYNEQFF
.,.,TRBV6-2/TRBV6-3,TRBJ1-1,TGTGCCAGCAGTCCCCGGGCGGCGAGGGAAGCTTTCTTT,CASSPRAAREAFF
.,TRBD1,TRBV7-8,TRBJ2-7,TGTGCCAGCAGCTTAGACAGGGGGCGGGAGCAGTACTTC,CASSLDRGREQYF
.,.,TRBV3-1/TRBV3-2,TRBJ1-2,TGTGCCAGCAGCCAAGATAGGGGGGCCTATGGCTACACCTTC,CASSQDRGAYGYTF
.,.,TRBV7-9,TRBJ1-1,TGTGCCAGCAGCTTACCCCTACGGGGCACTGAAGCTTTCTTT,CASSLPLRGTEAFF
.,.,TRBV2,TRBJ1-1,TGTGCCAGCAGTTTACGGACTCAAAACACTGAAGCTTTCTTT,CASSLRTQNTEAFF
.,.,TRBV5-1,TRBJ2-7,TGCGCCAGCAGCCCCGGGAGCTCCTACGAGCAGTACTTC,CASSPGSSYEQYF
.,.,TRBV19,TRBJ2-4,TGTGCCAGTAGTCCCGGGGGGGGGACAGGGTTTTTC,CASSPGGGTGFF
.,TRBD1,TRBV24-1,TRBJ2-6,TGTGCCACCAGTGATTCGTCTGATTCAGGGACAGGGCTCTCGGGGGCCAACGTCCTGACTTTC,CATSDSSDSGTGLSGANVLTF
.,TRBD2,TRBV29-1,TRBJ2-1,TGCAGCGTTGAGGGACTAGCGCAGTACAATGAGCAGTTCTTC,CSVEGLAQYNEQFF
once,.,TRBV28,TRBJ2-1,TGTGCCAGCACCCTTCAAGGAGGGAATGAGCAGTTCTTC,CASTLQGGNEQFF
.,TRBD1,TRBV28,TRBJ2-7,TGTGCCAGCGGTCGACTTGGGACAGGGGGCATGGACGAGCAGTACTTC,CASGRLGTGGMDEQYF
.,.,TRBV3-1/TRBV3-2,TRBJ1-5,TGTGCCAGCAGCCAAGAGGGTCAGCCCCAGCATTTT,CASSQEGQPQHF
once,.,TRBV5-1,TRBJ1-1,TGCGCCAGCAGCTCAAACCCACAGGGTGGGGGGAACACTGAAGCTTTCTTT,CASSSNPQGGGNTEAFF
.,.,TRBV11-2,TRBJ2-3,TGTGCCAGCAGCTTAGGAGCTGGGGGCGCAGATACGCAGTATTTT,CASSLGAGGADTQYF
.,TRBD1,TRBV5-1,TRBJ1-2,TGCGCCAGCAGCTTCAAGGGGGCGGGTGGCTACACCTTC,CASSFKGAGGYTF
.,TRBD2,TRBV11-2,TRBJ2-3,TGTGCCAGCAGCTTAGTTGCGGGAGTTGCAGATACGCAGTATTTT,CASSLVAGVADTQYF
.,.,TRBV7-3,TRBJ1-6,TGTGCCAGCAGCTTGGGGACTCAAAATTCACCCCTCCACTTT,CASSLGTQNSPLHF
.,.,TRBV6-1,TRBJ2-1,TGTGCCAGCAGTGAATCCCGGTCTGGGGTCAATGAGCAGTTCTTC,CASSESRSGVNEQFF
.,.,TRBV15,TRBJ2-1,TGTGCCACCAGCACGGACATATCCTCCTACAATGAGCAGTTCTTC,CATSTDISSYNEQFF
once,TRBD1,TRBV10-3,TRBJ2-7,TGTGCCATCAGTGCAAGGGACAGGGACTACGAGCAGTACTTC,CAISARDRDYEQYF
once,TRBD1,TRBV6-6,TRBJ1-1,TGTGCCAGCAGATTGACAGGGAGCATCGCTGAAGCTTTCTTT,CASRLTGSIAEAFF
.,TRBD1,TRBV7-9,TRBJ1-4,TGTGCCAGCAGCTCCGACAGGGTCCATGAAAAACTGTTTTTT,CASSSDRVHEKLFF
.,TRBD1,TRBV3-1/TRBV3-2,TRBJ1-1,TGTGCCAGCAGCGCTCAGGGGGCCCTTTGGGCTGAAGCTTTCTTT,CASSAQGALWAEAFF
.,.,TRBV3-1/TRBV3-2,TRBJ1-3,TGTGCCAGCAGCCCCCAGAGCTCTGGAAACACCATATATTTT,CASSPQSSGNTIYF
.,TRBD1,TRBV18,TRBJ1-1,TGTGCCAGCTCACCACCATCGGGACAGTGGAACACTGAAGCTTTCTTT,CASSPPSGQWNTEAFF
.,TRBD1,TRBV27,TRBJ1-2,TGTGCCAGCAGCGGGGACAGGAAATCAGGCTACACCTTC,CASSGDRKSGYTF
.,TRBD2,TRBV5-6,TRBJ2-1,TGTGCCAGCAGTCCGCTGGGGGGGATTTCGCGGCTTTACAATGAGCAGTTCTTC,CASSPLGGISRLYNEQFF
.,TRBD2,TRBV11-2,TRBJ2-7,TGTGCCAGCAGCCCACAGACTAGCGCAGTCGAGCAGTACTTC,CASSPQTSAVEQYF
.,TRBD1,TRBV11-3,TRBJ2-1,TGTGCCAGCAGCTTAGAACAGGGGGGATTTAATGAGCAGTTCTTC,CASSLEQGGFNEQFF
.,TRBD1,TRBV19,TRBJ1-1,TGTGCCAGTTCCCCCGGGACAGGCACTGAAGCTTTCTTT,CASSPGTGTEAFF
.,TRBD2,TRBV6-1,TRBJ2-1,TGTGCCAGCAGTGAAGCGCTAGCGGGAGGGCAGTTCTTC,CASSEALAGGQFF
.,.,TRBV21-1,TRBJ2-3,TGTGCCAGCAGCAAAGGGGGGACTAGCGGGATTTGGGATACGCAGTATTTT,CASSKGGTSGIWDTQYF